This TCR beta chain was obtained from a study of shared clonotypes between healthy human individuals. A single count supports this clone. Antigen specificity is unknown. Broader study findings: Sampling included only blood; tissue repertoires likely differ.

V was pared by 5 bases and J by 5 bases, with 8 bases of the junction left unmatched. The CDR3 is 15 amino acids. Germline V gene data show CDR1 as SGHTA and CDR2 as FQGNSA. Data came from immunoSEQ multiplex PCR; TCRdb stores just in-frame clones and leaves some out. Of about 490,000 clones in the sample, approximately 80% were seen once. The TCR sequence derives from a middle-aged woman in good health. Some clones in this sample may be carry-over from other donors' samples. The sample comprised PBMCs. This chain links TRBV7-2 with TRBJ2-2, with 7 positions matching TRBD2. CDR3 sequence reads: CASSEWDYRTGELFF. The CDR3 DNA follows: TGTGCCAGCAGCGAATGGGACTACAGAACCGGGGAGCTGTTTTTT. Full variable domain (remainder filled in from reference TRBV7-2 and TRBJ2-2): GAGVSQSPSNKVTEKGKDVELRCDPISGHTALYWYRQSLGQGLEFLIYFQGNSAPDKSGLPSDRFSAERTGGSVSTLTIQRTQQEDSAVYLCASSEWDYRTGELFFGEGSRLTVL.